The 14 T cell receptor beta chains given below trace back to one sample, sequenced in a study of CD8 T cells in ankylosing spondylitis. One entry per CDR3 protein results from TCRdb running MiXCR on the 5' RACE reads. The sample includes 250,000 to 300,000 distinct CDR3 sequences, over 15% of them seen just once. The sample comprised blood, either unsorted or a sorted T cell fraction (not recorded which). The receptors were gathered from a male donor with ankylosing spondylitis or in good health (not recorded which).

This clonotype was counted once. This CDR3 reads CASSSIAGDYEQYF. The CDR3 bases are TGTGCCAGCAGCTCAATAGCGGGAGACTACGAGCAGTACTTC. V is TRBV5-6 and J is TRBJ2-7, with 9 positions matching TRBD2. The CDR3 is made up of 14 amino acids. Looked up from germline, CDR1 is SGHDT and CDR2 is YYEEEE. V shed 3 bases and J 3 bases; nucleotides not matched to a gene: 4.

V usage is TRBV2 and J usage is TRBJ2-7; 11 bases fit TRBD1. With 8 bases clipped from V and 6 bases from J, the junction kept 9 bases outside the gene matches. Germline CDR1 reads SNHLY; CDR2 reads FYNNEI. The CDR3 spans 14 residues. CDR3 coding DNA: TGTGCCAGCGAAGGGGGGACAGGGGGTCCCGAGCAGTACTTC. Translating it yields CASEGGTGGPEQYF.

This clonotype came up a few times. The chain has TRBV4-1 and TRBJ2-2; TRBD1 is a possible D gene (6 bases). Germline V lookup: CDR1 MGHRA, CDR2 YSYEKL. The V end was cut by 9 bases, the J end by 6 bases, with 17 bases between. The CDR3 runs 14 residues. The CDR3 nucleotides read TGCGCCAGTGGGACCGGGACATTATCCGGGGAGCTGTTTTTT. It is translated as CASGTGTLSGELFF.

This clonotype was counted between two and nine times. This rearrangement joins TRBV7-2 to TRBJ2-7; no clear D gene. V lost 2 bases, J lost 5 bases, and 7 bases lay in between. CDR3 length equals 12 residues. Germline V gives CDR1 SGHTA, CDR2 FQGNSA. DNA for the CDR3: TGTGCCAGCAGCTTATGGTTCGACGAGCAGTACTTC. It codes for CASSLWFDEQYF. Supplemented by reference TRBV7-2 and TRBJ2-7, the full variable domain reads GAGVSQSPSNKVTEKGKDVELRCDPISGHTALYWYRQSLGQGLEFLIYFQGNSAPDKSGLPSDRFSAERTGGSVSTLTIQRTQQEDSAVYLCASSLWFDEQYFGPGTRLTVT.

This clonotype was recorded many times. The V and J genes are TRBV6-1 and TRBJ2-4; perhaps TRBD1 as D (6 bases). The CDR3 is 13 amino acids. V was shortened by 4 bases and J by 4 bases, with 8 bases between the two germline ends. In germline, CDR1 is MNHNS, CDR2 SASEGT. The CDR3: CASSGGQKNIQYF. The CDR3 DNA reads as TGTGCCAGCAGTGGCGGACAGAAAAACATTCAGTACTTC.

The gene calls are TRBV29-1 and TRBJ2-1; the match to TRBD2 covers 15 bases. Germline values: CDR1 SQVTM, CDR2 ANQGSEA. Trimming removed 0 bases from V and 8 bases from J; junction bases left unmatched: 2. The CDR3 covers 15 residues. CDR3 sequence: CSVEDGTSGRHEQFF. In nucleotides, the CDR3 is TGCAGCGTTGAAGATGGGACTAGCGGGAGGCATGAGCAGTTCTTC.

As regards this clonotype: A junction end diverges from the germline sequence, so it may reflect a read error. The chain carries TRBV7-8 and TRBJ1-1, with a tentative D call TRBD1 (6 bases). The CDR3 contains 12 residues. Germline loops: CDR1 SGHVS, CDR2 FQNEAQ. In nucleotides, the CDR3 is TGTGCCAGCAGCTTAAGAAGGGGGGAAGTTTTCTTT. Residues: CASSLRRGEVFF.

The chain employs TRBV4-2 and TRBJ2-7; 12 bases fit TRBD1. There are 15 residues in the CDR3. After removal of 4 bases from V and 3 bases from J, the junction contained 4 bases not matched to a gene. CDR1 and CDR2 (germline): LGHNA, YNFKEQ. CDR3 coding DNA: TGTGCCAGCAGCCGGGACAGGGGGCGAGTCTACGAGCAGTACTTC. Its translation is CASSRDRGRVYEQYF.

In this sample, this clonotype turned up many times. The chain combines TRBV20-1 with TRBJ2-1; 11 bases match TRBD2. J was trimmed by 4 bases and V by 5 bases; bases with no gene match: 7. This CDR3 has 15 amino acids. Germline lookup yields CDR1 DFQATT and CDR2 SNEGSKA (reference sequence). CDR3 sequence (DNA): TGCAGTGCTGGAGGGACTAGCGGAAGATACAATGAGCAGTTCTTC. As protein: CSAGGTSGRYNEQFF.

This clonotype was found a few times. The CDR3 DNA reads TGTGCCACCTCCGGGTACGGAGATTTTACGACCCAAGAGACCCAGTACTTC. This codes for CATSGYGDFTTQETQYF. V is TRBV10-3 and J is TRBJ2-5; no clear D gene. Trimming stripped 10 bases from V and 1 base from J, with 25 bases between. The length of the CDR3 is 17 residues. The V gene's germline CDR1 is ENHRY and CDR2 SYGVKD.

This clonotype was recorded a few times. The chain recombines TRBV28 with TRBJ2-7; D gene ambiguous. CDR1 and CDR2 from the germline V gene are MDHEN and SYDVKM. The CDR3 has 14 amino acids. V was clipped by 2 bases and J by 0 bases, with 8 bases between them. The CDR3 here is CASSLVQDSYEQYF. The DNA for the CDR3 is TGTGCCAGCAGTTTAGTGCAGGACTCCTACGAGCAGTACTTC.

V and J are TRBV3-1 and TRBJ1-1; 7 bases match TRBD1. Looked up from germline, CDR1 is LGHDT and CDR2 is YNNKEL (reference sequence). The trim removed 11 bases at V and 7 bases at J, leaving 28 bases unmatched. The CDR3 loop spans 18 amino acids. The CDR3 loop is CAFSLPPNRGAGDIEAFF. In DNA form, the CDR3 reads TGTGCCTTCAGCTTACCCCCGAACAGGGGCGCCGGTGATATTGAAGCTTTCTTT. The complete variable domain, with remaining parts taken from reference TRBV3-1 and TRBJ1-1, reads DTAVSQTPKYLVTQMGNDKSIKCEQNLGHDTMYWYKQDSKKFLKIMFSYNNKELIINETVPNRFSPKSPDKAHLNLHINSLELGDSAVYFCAFSLPPNRGAGDIEAFFGQGTRLTVV.

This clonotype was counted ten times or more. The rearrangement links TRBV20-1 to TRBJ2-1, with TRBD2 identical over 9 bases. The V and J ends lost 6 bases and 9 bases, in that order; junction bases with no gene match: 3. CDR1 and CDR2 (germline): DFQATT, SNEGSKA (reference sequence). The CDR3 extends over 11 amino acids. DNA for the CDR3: TGCAGTGCGCTAGCGGGATTTGAGCAGTTCTTC. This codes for CSALAGFEQFF.

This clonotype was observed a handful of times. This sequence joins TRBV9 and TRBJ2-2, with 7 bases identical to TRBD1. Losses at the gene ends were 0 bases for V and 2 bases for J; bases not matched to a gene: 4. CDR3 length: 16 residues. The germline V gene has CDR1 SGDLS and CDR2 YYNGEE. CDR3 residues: CASSVAGGHNTGELFF. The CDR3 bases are TGTGCCAGCAGCGTAGCAGGGGGACACAACACCGGGGAGCTGTTTTTT.